A selection of T cell receptor beta chains follows, all from one sample in a study of CD8+CD57+ T cells in acquired aplastic anemia. TCRdb re-called the reads with MiXCR, one entry per CDR3 protein. The sample has 260,000 or so distinct CDR3 sequences, roughly 80% seen once. The sample comprised sorted CD4+, CD8+, or CD8+CD57+ T cells (not recorded which) from PBMCs. Every receptor here comes from a human donor with aplastic anemia. Each CDR3 is given with its conserved first and last residue. The D gene is left open where the match is weak. Size is stated for part of the rows, as once, few or many counts, or as a class when the clone is expanded.

>TRBV10-3|NA|TRBJ1-1|TRBD1
TGTGCCAGCAGTTTTCTGCGACAGGGGAACACTGAAGCTTTCTTT
CASSFLRQGNTEAFF
>TRBV13|NA|TRBJ1-2|NA
TGTGCCAGCAGCCTAGTGGGCGGGACGGGTGGCTACACCTTC
CASSLVGGTGGYTF
>TRBV20-1|once|TRBJ2-7|NA
TGCAGTGCTAGAGACCGACGAAACCCTTCAGACTACGAGCAGTACTTC
CSARDRRNPSDYEQYF
>TRBV24-1|NA|TRBJ2-1|TRBD2
TGTGCCACCGGGACAAGCGGGGGGAGGGATGAGCAGTTCTTC
CATGTSGGRDEQFF
>TRBV12-3/TRBV12-4|NA|TRBJ1-5|NA
TGTGCCAGCAGAAGTACACAGCATTTT
CASRSTQHF
>TRBV19|NA|TRBJ2-1|TRBD1
TGTGCCAGTAGTGTAGTAGGGGGCTCTTACAATGAGCAGTTCTTC
CASSVVGGSYNEQFF
>TRBV9|NA|TRBJ2-4|NA
TGTGCCAGCGGAGGCGCTGGGAGCATTCCGTACTTC
CASGGAGSIPYF
>TRBV7-8|NA|TRBJ2-7|TRBD1
TGTGCTAGTGGTTCGCGGACAGGGAACTACGAGCAGTACTTC
CASGSRTGNYEQYF
>TRBV7-8|NA|TRBJ2-3|NA
TGTGCCAGCAGCTTAGAGGGAGGTCGCGATACGCATTATCAGTATTTT
CASSLEGGRDTHYQYF
>TRBV6-4|NA|TRBJ2-7|NA
TGTGCCAGCAGCGACCACCCGTGGCTTAGCGGAGCCTACGAGCAGTACTTC
CASSDHPWLSGAYEQYF
>TRBV2|NA|TRBJ2-5|TRBD1
TGTGCCAGCAGTAGGACAGGCAGGGAGACCCAGTACTTC
CASSRTGRETQYF
>TRBV20-1|few|TRBJ2-1|TRBD1
TGCAGTGCTAGAGACGGGGACAGGGACAACAATGAGCAGTTCTTC
CSARDGDRDNNEQFF
>TRBV2|NA|TRBJ2-5|TRBD1
TGTGCCAGCAGTCCCGCCCGTAGCACAGGGGCGGAGACCCAGTACTTC
CASSPARSTGAETQYF
>TRBV5-1|NA|TRBJ2-3|NA
TGCGCCAGCAGCTTCGGCGGGGTGGATGATACGCAGTATTTT
CASSFGGVDDTQYF
>TRBV7-9|NA|TRBJ1-1|NA
TGTGCCAGCAGCTTGGAGAGGGACGGGCACGCAGATGGCTTCTTT
CASSLERDGHADGFF
>TRBV7-6|NA|TRBJ2-5|NA
TGTGCCAGCAGCTTGGATTCGCTGTATCAACCCACCCAGTACTTC
CASSLDSLYQPTQYF
>TRBV11-2|NA|TRBJ2-3|NA
TGTGCCAGCAGCTGCGCTGGAGCAGCCGATACGCAGTATTTT
CASSCAGAADTQYF
>TRBV5-8|NA|TRBJ1-1|TRBD1
TGTGCCAGCAGCCCCCCGACAGGGAGTGAAGCTTTCTTT
CASSPPTGSEAFF
>TRBV7-9|once|TRBJ1-6|NA
TGTGCCAGCAGCTTTAAATGCAATGAGGGGCGCGTCCAGTTT
CASSFKCNEGRVQF
>TRBV5-6|many|TRBJ1-2|NA
TGTGCCAGCAGCTTGGGGGGGGGCGCCGACTATGGCTACACCTTC
CASSLGGGADYGYTF
>TRBV7-9|NA|TRBJ1-2|NA
TGTGCCAGCAGCTTTAACCGAAGCGGGGGGGGCATTGAGTACACCTTC
CASSFNRSGGGIEYTF
>TRBV7-9|NA|TRBJ1-2|NA
TGTGCCAGCAGCTTTGAGAGAGACGGGCGGGTCGATGAGTACACCTTC
CASSFERDGRVDEYTF
>TRBV5-4|NA|TRBJ1-2|TRBD1
TGTGCCAGCAGCTGTTATAGGGGGCCCTCGGTAGACTATGGCTACACCTTC
CASSCYRGPSVDYGYTF
>TRBV7-9|NA|TRBJ1-3|NA
TGTGCCAGCAGCTTTCAAAGAAGCGGAGGGTACGATGAGAACACCATATATTTT
CASSFQRSGGYDENTIYF
>TRBV7-9|NA|TRBJ2-1|TRBD2
TGTGCCAGCAGCGATGGGGGGGTCGATGTGCAGTTCTTC
CASSDGGVDVQFF
>TRBV24-1|NA|TRBJ2-6|NA
TGTGCCACCAGCTATGCGGGTAGCTACGGGGCCAATGAGCAGTCCTTC
CATSYAGSYGANEQSF
>TRBV2|NA|TRBJ2-6|NA
TGTGCCAGGTCAGATGGTAGCTACGGGGCCAACGTCCTGACTTTC
CARSDGSYGANVLTF
>TRBV9|NA|TRBJ2-1|NA
TGTGCCAGCAGCGTGGGGGGACAGAACACAGATACGGAGCAGTTCTTC
CASSVGGQNTDTEQFF
>TRBV5-5|NA|TRBJ2-3|NA
TGCGCCAGCAGCGCCGACAGCGCGCAGTATTTT
CASSADSAQYF